This T cell receptor (beta chain) originates from a study of OX40 agonist ivuxolimab in advanced cancers. The CDR3 consists of 14 residues. Trimming removed 3 bases at V and 8 bases at J, with 16 bases between. CDR1 is MNHNS and CDR2 is SASEGT in the germline V gene. As concerns this clone: Its antigen is unknown.

Clones were sequenced by immunoSEQ multiplex PCR, and TCRdb holds only the in-frame ones, with some missing. The data contain 35,000 to 40,000 clones, approximately 90% of them seen just once; the ten biggest clones take up about a tenth. Findings and caveats of the study: Clonal expansion was seen in CD4+ and CD8+ blood T cells by week 6 at 0.1 to 3.0 mg/kg. On average, CD8+ T cells showed a greater number of expanded clones than CD4+.

Blood samples were obtained at baseline, cycle 4 day 1, and cycle 7 day 1. Sequencing was performed on CD4+ or CD8+ T cells sorted from blood, taken in a trial of the OX40 agonist ivuxolimab. This receptor was identified in an adult with an advanced solid tumor such as melanoma, head and neck, liver or kidney cancer. The gene calls are TRBV6-1 and TRBJ1-2, with D possibly being TRBD1 (6 bases). CDR3 sequence: CASSDFLGGKGYTF. In DNA form, the CDR3 reads TGTGCCAGCAGTGACTTTTTGGGGGGCAAGGGCTACACCTTC.